The rows below give T cell receptor beta chains drawn from one sample of a study of beta chain features in type 1 diabetes. Profiled with immunoSEQ multiplex PCR; TCRdb holds only in-frame clones, not every one. Of some 99,000 clones in the sample, 30% to 50% were seen once. The source material was stem cell memory CD4+ T cells from blood. All receptors come from a woman under 30 in good health. The CDR3 runs from the conserved cysteine through the conserved F or W. D genes are given only for firm matches. Some rows mark clone size as missing; the rest say once, few, many or name a class of expanded clone.

V	length	J	size	D	CDR3	DNA
TRBV4-1	13	TRBJ1-2	few	TRBD1	CASSPYRGYGYTF	TGCGCCAGCAGCCCGTACAGGGGCTATGGCTACACCTTC
TRBV6-5	14	TRBJ1-2	.	.	CASSYGGANYGYTF	TGTGCCAGCAGTTACGGGGGGGCTAACTATGGCTACACCTTC
TRBV11-2	17	TRBJ2-1	.	TRBD2	CASSSLAGVGPYNEQFF	TGTGCCAGCAGCTCATTAGCGGGAGTGGGACCCTACAATGAGCAGTTCTTC
TRBV11-2	13	TRBJ2-1	few	.	CASSGGIRNEQFF	TGTGCCAGCAGCGGGGGGATTCGCAATGAGCAGTTCTTC
TRBV5-4	17	TRBJ2-2	.	.	CASSLEPRTVPTGELFF	TGTGCCAGCAGCTTGGAACCTCGGACAGTTCCTACCGGGGAGCTGTTTTTT
TRBV28	14	TRBJ1-2	.	TRBD1	CASSRPGQVIGYTF	TGTGCCAGCAGTCGGCCGGGACAGGTTATAGGCTACACCTTC
TRBV10-3	16	TRBJ1-2	few	.	CAISESIRRTAYGYTF	TGTGCCATCAGTGAGTCGATCAGGAGGACAGCTTATGGCTACACCTTC
TRBV27	13	TRBJ2-2	.	.	CASSREDTGELFF	TGTGCCAGCAGCAGGGAAGACACCGGGGAGCTGTTTTTT
TRBV6-6	15	TRBJ2-7	.	TRBD2	CASTVRLAEPYEQYF	TGTGCCAGCACCGTAAGACTAGCGGAGCCCTACGAGCAGTACTTC
TRBV20-1	11	TRBJ1-3	.	.	CSAVVGRTIYF	TGCAGTGCCGTGGTTGGGCGCACCATATATTTT
TRBV5-1	14	TRBJ1-4	few	.	CASSSSGFNEKLFF	TGCGCCAGCAGCTCGTCGGGGTTTAATGAAAAACTGTTTTTT
TRBV27	16	TRBJ2-2	.	TRBD1	CASSLPRGQGTGELFF	TGTGCCAGCAGTTTACCGCGTGGACAGGGGACCGGGGAGCTGTTTTTT
TRBV29-1	14	TRBJ1-4	few	TRBD1	CSITLTGVNEKLFF	TGCAGCATCACCCTGACAGGGGTAAATGAAAAACTGTTTTTT
TRBV20-1	11	TRBJ1-2	.	TRBD1	CSARTGNGYTF	TGCAGTGCAAGGACAGGGAATGGCTACACCTTC
TRBV5-4	16	TRBJ2-7	.	TRBD2	CASSSFPDGGNYEQYF	TGTGCCAGCAGCTCGTTCCCCGACGGGGGGAACTACGAGCAGTACTTC
TRBV5-1	15	TRBJ2-7	few	TRBD1	CASSLDGQGASEQYF	TGCGCCAGCAGCTTGGACGGACAGGGGGCCTCCGAGCAGTACTTC
TRBV6-5	15	TRBJ2-1	.	.	CASSYGPSGANEQFF	TGTGCCAGCAGTTACGGTCCTAGTGGGGCCAATGAGCAGTTCTTC
TRBV19	16	TRBJ2-3	once	.	CASSSAGPPFTDTQYF	TGTGCCAGTAGTTCTGCGGGTCCGCCGTTCACAGATACGCAGTATTTT
TRBV5-6	15	TRBJ2-1	few	.	CASSLKGISYNEQFF	TGTGCCAGCAGCTTAAAGGGGATTTCCTACAATGAGCAGTTCTTC
TRBV10-2	16	TRBJ2-6	.	.	CASSESRVSGANVLTF	TGCGCCAGCAGTGAGTCAAGAGTGTCTGGGGCCAACGTCCTGACTTTC
TRBV9	15	TRBJ1-1	.	TRBD1	CASSETPGQGTEAFF	TGTGCCAGCAGCGAAACACCGGGACAGGGGACTGAAGCTTTCTTT
TRBV10-3	14	TRBJ2-1	few	.	CAISERTWADEQFF	TGTGCCATCAGTGAGAGGACTTGGGCTGATGAGCAGTTCTTC
TRBV4-3	15	TRBJ2-5	few	TRBD2	CASSQEEGRGETQYF	TGCGCCAGCAGCCAAGAAGAGGGGCGGGGGGAGACCCAGTACTTC
TRBV6-5	13	TRBJ1-2	.	.	CASSPRANYGYTF	TGTGCCAGCAGTCCCAGGGCTAACTATGGCTACACCTTC
TRBV14	13	TRBJ2-5	.	.	CASSHWREETQYF	TGTGCCAGCAGCCATTGGAGGGAAGAGACCCAGTACTTC
TRBV29-1	15	TRBJ2-3	.	TRBD1	CSVEGQGIGTDTQYF	TGCAGCGTTGAGGGACAGGGGATTGGGACAGATACGCAGTATTTT
TRBV11-2	15	TRBJ2-7	few	.	CASSLSGLTLTEQYF	TGTGCCAGCAGCTTGTCTGGACTTACCCTCACGGAGCAGTACTTC
TRBV6-6	14	TRBJ2-5	.	TRBD2	CASSYGGRRETQYF	TGTGCCAGCAGTTACGGCGGGAGAAGGGAGACCCAGTACTTC
TRBV7-9	13	TRBJ2-1	.	.	CASSLAVVREQFF	TGTGCCAGCAGCTTAGCTGTGGTCAGGGAGCAGTTCTTC
TRBV5-1	14	TRBJ2-7	few	.	CASSLFVRYYEQYF	TGCGCCAGCAGCTTATTTGTCAGATACTACGAGCAGTACTTC
TRBV6-6	12	TRBJ2-7	.	.	CASGSGGHEQYF	TGTGCCAGCGGTTCAGGTGGTCACGAGCAGTACTTC
TRBV7-9	15	TRBJ2-7	.	TRBD1	CASSRRQGSSYEQYF	TGTGCCAGCAGCCGAAGACAGGGGTCTTCCTACGAGCAGTACTTC
TRBV6-5	14	TRBJ2-1	once	.	CASSTARGYNEQFF	TGTGCCAGCAGTACAGCACGGGGATACAATGAGCAGTTCTTC
TRBV6-5	14	TRBJ2-4	.	.	CASSYSWGLNIQYF	TGTGCCAGCAGTTACTCTTGGGGGCTAAACATTCAGTACTTC
TRBV15	13	TRBJ2-1	.	.	CATSREGAHEQFF	TGTGCCACCAGCAGAGAGGGGGCCCATGAGCAGTTCTTC
TRBV5-1	18	TRBJ2-5	few	TRBD2	CASSSGAAGGPSRETQYF	TGCGCCAGCAGCTCTGGAGCGGCGGGAGGGCCCTCGAGGGAGACCCAGTACTTC
TRBV25-1	17	TRBJ2-1	few	TRBD1	CASSPNRRDSSYNEQFF	TGTGCCAGCAGTCCAAACCGCCGGGACAGCTCCTACAATGAGCAGTTCTTC
TRBV29-1	15	TRBJ1-1	.	TRBD1	CSVDVRGRKNTEAFF	TGCAGCGTTGATGTCAGGGGGCGAAAAAACACTGAAGCTTTCTTT
TRBV5-6	16	TRBJ2-5	.	.	CASSLARDIRLRTQYF	TGTGCCAGCAGCTTGGCCCGGGACATCCGATTACGGACCCAGTACTTC
TRBV18	17	TRBJ2-3	few	TRBD1	CASSPRFRGTDADTQYF	TGTGCCAGCTCACCACGGTTCAGAGGGACAGACGCAGATACGCAGTATTTT
TRBV29-1	14	TRBJ1-1	few	.	CSVARGGHDTEAFF	TGCAGCGTTGCGAGGGGGGGCCATGACACTGAAGCTTTCTTT
TRBV4-1	16	TRBJ1-5	.	.	CASSFLSTGNNQPQHF	TGCGCCAGCAGCTTTCTCTCAACAGGGAACAATCAGCCCCAGCATTTT
TRBV7-2	16	TRBJ2-7	few	TRBD2	CASTPAGLAGGAEQYF	TGTGCCAGCACTCCGGCCGGGCTAGCGGGAGGGGCCGAGCAGTACTTC
TRBV28	14	TRBJ1-5	.	.	CASRVGASNQPQHF	TGTGCCAGCAGGGTAGGGGCGAGCAATCAGCCCCAGCATTTT
TRBV7-2	14	TRBJ2-7	few	TRBD1	CASTPGQGSAQQYF	TGTGCCAGCACCCCGGGACAGGGGTCCGCCCAGCAGTACTTC
TRBV10-3	13	TRBJ2-3	.	TRBD1	CAISGQGTDTQYF	TGTGCCATCAGCGGACAGGGCACAGATACGCAGTATTTT
TRBV18	15	TRBJ1-3	few	.	CASSPRGSSGNTIYF	TGTGCCAGCTCACCCAGGGGCTCCTCTGGAAACACCATATATTTT
TRBV5-4	14	TRBJ2-3	.	.	CASRRALGRDTQYF	TGTGCCAGCAGGCGGGCCCTCGGTAGAGATACGCAGTATTTT
TRBV28	14	TRBJ1-3	.	.	CASRGVAEGNTIYF	TGTGCCAGCAGGGGGGTAGCGGAAGGAAACACCATATATTTT
TRBV7-9	15	TRBJ2-7	.	TRBD2	CASSLAGGRPYEQYF	TGTGCCAGCAGCTTAGCGGGCGGGAGGCCCTACGAGCAGTACTTC
TRBV6-5	14	TRBJ1-1	.	.	CASRPAHPDTEAFF	TGTGCCAGCCGCCCCGCCCACCCGGACACTGAAGCTTTCTTT
TRBV28	15	TRBJ1-2	.	.	CASSLYSAGGFGYTF	TGTGCCAGCAGTTTATATTCGGCGGGGGGCTTTGGGTACACCTTC
TRBV15	14	TRBJ1-5	few	.	CATSSLPRRLTQHF	TGTGCCACCAGCAGCCTCCCCCGGAGATTGACCCAGCATTTT
TRBV18	17	TRBJ1-2	.	.	CASSPLQGQNPNYGYTF	TGTGCCAGCTCACCCCTACAAGGACAGAACCCTAACTATGGCTACACCTTC
TRBV9	13	TRBJ2-3	few	.	CASSVGRADTQYF	TGTGCCAGCAGCGTAGGCCGGGCAGATACGCAGTATTTT
TRBV11-2	14	TRBJ2-7	.	.	CASSLRPTRYEQYF	TGTGCCAGCAGCTTACGTCCCACCAGGTACGAGCAGTACTTC
TRBV5-1	14	TRBJ2-7	once	TRBD1	CASSPGTGVYEQYF	TGCGCCAGCAGTCCCGGGACAGGGGTCTACGAGCAGTACTTC
TRBV14	15	TRBJ2-1	.	.	CASRPRVSSYNEQFF	TGTGCCAGCAGACCCCGGGTGAGCTCCTACAATGAGCAGTTCTTC
TRBV7-2	15	TRBJ2-7	few	TRBD2	CASSLAGAGAYEQYF	TGTGCCAGCAGCTTAGCGGGAGCGGGGGCCTACGAGCAGTACTTC
TRBV14	14	TRBJ2-1	.	.	CASSRSPDHREQFF	TGTGCCAGCAGCCGTTCTCCGGACCACAGGGAGCAGTTCTTC